The clone carrying this TCR beta chain has only a few counts. This specimen comes from a study of TIL therapy for anti-PD-1-resistant metastatic lung cancer. Time point specified: pre-treatment sample, taken before nivolumab and TIL therapy. Tumor tissue came from excised metastases, mostly pleural nodules or supraclavicular lymph nodes. With 9 bases removed from V and 4 bases from J, the gap between germline ends came to 14 bases. Germline V gene lookup returns CDR1 SGHVS and CDR2 FQNEAQ. This CDR3 has 13 residues. The immunoSEQ assay was v3. Some clones are missing from TCRdb's copy, which holds only in-frame ones; the method was immunoSEQ multiplex PCR. The sample has about 10,000 clones; around 54% are singletons.

This sequence originates from a person aged 25 to 85 with non-small cell lung cancer. The sequences come from tumor tissue, collected at baseline. The V gene is TRBV7-8, the J gene TRBJ2-3; TRBD2 might be the D (7 bases). CDR3 in amino acids: CASRGGGSDTQYF. CDR3 DNA sequence: TGTGCCAGTAGAGGGGGGGGATCAGATACGCAGTATTTT.